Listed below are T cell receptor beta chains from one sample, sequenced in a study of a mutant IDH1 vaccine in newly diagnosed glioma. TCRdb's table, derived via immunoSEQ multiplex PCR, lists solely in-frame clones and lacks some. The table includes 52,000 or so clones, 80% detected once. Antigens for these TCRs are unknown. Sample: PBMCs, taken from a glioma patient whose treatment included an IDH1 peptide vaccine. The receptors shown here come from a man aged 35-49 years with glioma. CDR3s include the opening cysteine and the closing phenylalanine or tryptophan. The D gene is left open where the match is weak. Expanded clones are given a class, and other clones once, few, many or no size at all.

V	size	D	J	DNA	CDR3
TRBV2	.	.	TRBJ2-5	TGTGCCAGCAGTGGTCGGCTAGCATTGGAGACCCAGTACTTC	CASSGRLALETQYF
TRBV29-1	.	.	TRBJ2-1	TGCAGCGTCCCGGGACCGCGCTTCAATGAGCAGTTCTTC	CSVPGPRFNEQFF
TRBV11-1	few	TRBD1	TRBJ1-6	TGTGCCAGCAGCTGGACAGGGATGGCTTCACCCCTCCACTTT	CASSWTGMASPLHF
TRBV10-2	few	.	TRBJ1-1	TGCGCCAGCAGTGGCAAATTTCAAGGGGAGCGAGCTTTCTTT	CASSGKFQGERAFF
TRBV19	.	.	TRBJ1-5	TGTGCCAGTAGTAAGTGGTTGGGTAGCAATCAGCCCCAGCATTTT	CASSKWLGSNQPQHF
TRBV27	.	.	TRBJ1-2	TGTGCCAGCAGGCCGAATTCCCTACACTATGGCTACACCTTC	CASRPNSLHYGYTF
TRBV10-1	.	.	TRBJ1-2	TGCGCCAGCAGTCCAGGACGGGGGAAACTGGAGGGCTACACCTTC	CASSPGRGKLEGYTF
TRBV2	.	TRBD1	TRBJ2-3	TGTGCCAGCAGTGAATACGTACAGGGGGTAAATACGCAGTATTTT	CASSEYVQGVNTQYF
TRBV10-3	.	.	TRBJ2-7	TGTGCCATCAGTGAGGATCTAGGGCTAACCTACGAGCAGTACTTC	CAISEDLGLTYEQYF
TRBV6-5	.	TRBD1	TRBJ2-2	TGTGCCAGCAGTCGGACAGGGTCCCACACCGGGGAGCTGTTTTTT	CASSRTGSHTGELFF
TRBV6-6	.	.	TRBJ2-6	TGTGCCAGTGCCAGGGTATCCGGGGCCAACGTCCTGACTTTC	CASARVSGANVLTF
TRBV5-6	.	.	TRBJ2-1	TGTGCCAGCAGCTCCCTCAGCGGATCCTACAATGAGCAGTTCTTC	CASSSLSGSYNEQFF
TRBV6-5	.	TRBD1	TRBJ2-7	TGTGCCAGCACCGGACAGGGACTCTACGAGCAGTACTTC	CASTGQGLYEQYF
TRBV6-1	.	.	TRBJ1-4	TGTGCCAGCAGTGAAAGGAGAGGGTTGGGTGAAAAACTGTTTTTT	CASSERRGLGEKLFF
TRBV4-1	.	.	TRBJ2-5	TGCGCCAGCAGCCAAGCGCGGGGCGGTGAGACCCAGTACTTC	CASSQARGGETQYF
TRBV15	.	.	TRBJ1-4	TGTGCCACCAGCAGAGGACAGAATGAAAAACTGTTTTTT	CATSRGQNEKLFF
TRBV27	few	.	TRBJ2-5	TGTGCCAGCAGTTGGTTTTTTCACACGCAAGAGACCCAGTACTTC	CASSWFFHTQETQYF
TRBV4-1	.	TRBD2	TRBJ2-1	TGCGCCAGCAGCCAAGATATCCCGAAGATAGCGGGCGAGCAGTTCTTC	CASSQDIPKIAGEQFF
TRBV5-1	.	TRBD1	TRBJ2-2	TGCGCCAGCAGCCCCGGAGGGACAGGGGGCTCCGGGGAGCTGTTTTTT	CASSPGGTGGSGELFF
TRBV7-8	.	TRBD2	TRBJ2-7	TGTGCCAGCAGCTTAGGGTCCCTAGCGGGCCTCTACGAGCAGTACTTC	CASSLGSLAGLYEQYF
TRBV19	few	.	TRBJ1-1	TGTGCCAGTAGTTTCGGTGCTGAAGCTTTCTTT	CASSFGAEAFF
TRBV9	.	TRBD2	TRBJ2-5	TGTGCCAGCAGCAAGGGACTAGTCTTACCGTACCAAGAGACCCAGTACTTC	CASSKGLVLPYQETQYF
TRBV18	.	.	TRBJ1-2	TGTGCCAGCTCACCCGAGTTGGGACCCTATGGCTACACCTTC	CASSPELGPYGYTF
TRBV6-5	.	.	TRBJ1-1	TGTGCCAGCAGTTACGGAGGTGGGACATTGAACACTGAAGCTTTCTTT	CASSYGGGTLNTEAFF
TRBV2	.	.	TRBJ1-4	TGTGCCAGCAGTGAAGCGTTACAGGGTAATGAAAAACTGTTTTTT	CASSEALQGNEKLFF
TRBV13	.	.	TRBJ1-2	TGTGCCAGCAGCTTGGGGGCAGGGAACCTGCTTAACTATGGCTACACCTTC	CASSLGAGNLLNYGYTF
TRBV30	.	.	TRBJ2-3	TGTGCCTGGGCTCTGGGGGCACTCACAGATACGCAGTATTTT	CAWALGALTDTQYF
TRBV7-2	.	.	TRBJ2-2	TGTGCCACTCGATGGTACCAGAACACCGGGGAGCTGTTTTTT	CATRWYQNTGELFF
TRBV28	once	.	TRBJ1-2	TGTGCCAGCGCCGCGACGGCAGCTAACTATGGCTACACCTTC	CASAATAANYGYTF
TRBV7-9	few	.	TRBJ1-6	TGTGCCAGCAGCTTTACAGATTCACCCCTCCACTTT	CASSFTDSPLHF
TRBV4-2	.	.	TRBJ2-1	TGTGCCAGCAGCCAAGTCGGACAAGACCTATACAATGAGCAGTTCTTC	CASSQVGQDLYNEQFF
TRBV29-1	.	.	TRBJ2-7	TGCAGCGCCGCGGGGCCGACCCCAAAAGTCTACGAGCAGTACTTC	CSAAGPTPKVYEQYF
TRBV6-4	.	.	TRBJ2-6	TGTGCCAGCAGTGACTCAGGGACTGGGGCCAACGTCCTGACTTTC	CASSDSGTGANVLTF
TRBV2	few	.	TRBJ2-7	TGTGCCAGCAACCTCAGGGCCCTCGGTCGCGAGCAGTACTTC	CASNLRALGREQYF
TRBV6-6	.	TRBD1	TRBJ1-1	TGTGCCAGCGTCGTCGGGCAGGGGGCGAACACTGAAGCTTTCTTT	CASVVGQGANTEAFF
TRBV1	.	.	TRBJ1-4	TGCACCAGCAGCCGAAACCACTGCTCGGAGAATGAAAAACTGTTTTTT	CTSSRNHCSENEKLFF
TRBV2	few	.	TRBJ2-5	TGTGCCAGCAGTGAAGTAAGGGACCAAGAGACCCAGTACTTC	CASSEVRDQETQYF
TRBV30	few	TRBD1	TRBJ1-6	TGTGCCTGGAGTGGACAGGGGGATTCACCCCTCCACTTT	CAWSGQGDSPLHF
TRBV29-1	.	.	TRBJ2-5	TGCAGCGTTGGGGGGCTAGCAGAATCGCCAGAGACCCAGTACTTC	CSVGGLAESPETQYF
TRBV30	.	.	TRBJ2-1	TGTGCCTGGAGTGAGCCAGGGGATGAGCAGTTCTTC	CAWSEPGDEQFF
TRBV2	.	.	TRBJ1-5	TGTGCCAGCAGGGTGGGGGCCAATAGCAATCAGCCCCAGCATTTT	CASRVGANSNQPQHF
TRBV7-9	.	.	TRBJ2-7	TGTGCCAGCAGCTTAGCACTAGTAAATCCGGCCGACTACGAGCAGTACTTC	CASSLALVNPADYEQYF